The present T cell receptor (beta chain) was sequenced within a study of beta chain features in type 1 diabetes. Turning to the study itself: When patients were set against healthy donors, age, gender and cell yields were similar.

Study findings and constraints: In all four CD4+ subsets, TCRB CDR3 length was significantly, moderately reduced in type 1 diabetes.

Without exception, sorted populations had purity beyond 95%. This clone came up a few times. What it binds is not known. The study reverse transcribed the entire isolated RNA, so it sequenced expressed TCRB transcripts. TCRdb's table, derived via immunoSEQ multiplex PCR, lists solely in-frame clones and lacks some. The sample has 450,000 to 600,000 clones; 30% are singletons. Germline CDR1 is GTSNPN and CDR2 is SVGIG (reference sequence). Deletions cut 3 bases from V and 9 bases from J, with 24 bases between. This CDR3 is built from 16 residues. The specimen was naive CD4+ T cells from blood. The clonotype was recovered from a man between 18 and 29 years old in good health. The gene calls are TRBV30 and TRBJ2-1; tentative D call: TRBD2 (6 bases). The CDR3 DNA reads as TGTGCCTGGAGGAAGGGCCTAGCGAGTCCCGTACGTGAGCAGTTCTTC. Amino acid sequence: CAWRKGLASPVREQFF.